One and the same sample provided the 26 T cell receptor beta chains below, sequenced in a study of a mutant IDH1 vaccine in newly diagnosed glioma. Time point specified: week 11, during vaccination. Doses of 300 ug of mutant IDH1 20-mer peptide were given with topical imiquimod. Data came from immunoSEQ multiplex PCR; TCRdb stores just in-frame clones and leaves some out. The sample yields tens of thousands of clones, 65% to 85% seen once. The antigens for these receptors are not known. This sample comprised PBMCs, obtained from a glioma patient whose treatment included an IDH1 peptide vaccine. These receptors were taken from a man aged 40-49 years with glioma.

This clone was observed a few times. The chain joins TRBV6-1 to TRBJ2-6; D may be TRBD1 (6 bases). Trimming took 6 bases from V and 2 from J, leaving 11 bases between them. The CDR3 is 15 residues long. CDR1 is MNHNS and CDR2 is SASEGT in the germline V gene. In DNA form, the CDR3 reads TGTGCCAGCAGAAGCAGGGGTGCTGGGGCCAACGTCCTGACTTTC. Translated, it gives CASRSRGAGANVLTF.

CDR3 sequence: CASSLGPGVNYGYTF. Written as DNA, the CDR3 is TGCGCCAGCAGCTTGGGGCCAGGAGTCAACTATGGCTACACCTTC. V usage is TRBV5-1 and J usage is TRBJ1-2; D is ambiguous. V was trimmed by 0 bases and J by 2 bases, leaving 11 bases between them. CDR3 size: 15 residues. CDR1 and CDR2 from the germline V gene are SGHRS and YFSETQ.

The CDR3 DNA is TGTGCCAGCTCACGGACCCCCGCGAGGGAGACCCAGTACTTC. This sequence encodes CASSRTPARETQYF. The chain recombines TRBV18 with TRBJ2-5; D ambiguous. The germline V and J ends were trimmed by 4 bases and 5 bases, with 14 bases remaining between them. Germline-derived CDR1 and CDR2 are KGHSH and LQKENI. The CDR3 is 14 residues long.

The chain couples TRBV25-1 to TRBJ1-6; 12 nucleotides match TRBD1. Germline V lookup: CDR1 MGHDK, CDR2 SYGVNS. There are 16 residues in the CDR3. The V segment lost 6 bases and the J segment 7 bases; nucleotides outside the gene matches: 7. In nucleotides, the CDR3 is TGTGCCAGCAGCGTAGGGACAGGGGGCCCAAATTCACCCCTCCACTTT. Its translation: CASSVGTGGPNSPLHF. Together with reference TRBV25-1 and TRBJ1-6, the CDR3 gives the full variable domain: EADIYQTPRYLVIGTGKKITLECSQTMGHDKMYWYQQDPGMELHLIHYSYGVNSTEKGDLSSESTVSRIRTEHFPLTLESARPSHTSQYLCASSVGTGGPNSPLHFGNGTRLTVT.

This clone appeared a single time. This rearrangement joins TRBV7-9 to TRBJ2-4, with 7 bases lining up with TRBD2. Losses at the gene ends were 3 bases for V and 6 bases for J; bases not matched to a gene: 17. Per germline, CDR1 SEHNR and CDR2 FQNEAQ (reference sequence). CDR3 length: 18 residues. The CDR3 DNA follows: TGTGCCAGCAGCTTTGAACGGGGGGTGAGGGTTCGTGGAAACATTCAGTACTTC. It is translated as CASSFERGVRVRGNIQYF.

This sequence joins TRBV5-6 and TRBJ2-7; the D gene could be TRBD1 or TRBD2 (5 bases each). V shed 9 bases and J shed 4 bases, with 23 bases lying between them. From germline, CDR1 is SGHDT and CDR2 YYEEEE. CDR3 length equals 15 residues. The CDR3 coding sequence is TGTGCCACCCAGCGAGCGCCAGGGACGGGGTACGAGCAGTACTTC. It encodes CATQRAPGTGYEQYF.

This chain uses TRBV4-2 with TRBJ2-6; D is ambiguous. The length of the CDR3 is 19 residues. The V end lost 0 bases, the J end lost 2 bases, and 17 bases lay between the germline ends. CDR1 and CDR2 (germline): LGHNA, YNFKEQ. CDR3 coding DNA: TGTGCCAGCAGCCAAGACATCCTTCTTCCCTATGCTGGGGCCAACGTCCTGACTTTC. It encodes CASSQDILLPYAGANVLTF.

The chain carries TRBV6-6 and TRBJ1-2, with D perhaps TRBD1 (6 bases). V was trimmed by 2 bases and J by 8 bases, leaving 18 bases between them. The CDR3 runs to 15 residues. Germline loops: CDR1 MNHNY, CDR2 SVGAGI (reference sequence). This CDR3 reads CASSYAGAEYVGYTF. The CDR3 coding sequence is TGTGCCAGCAGTTACGCAGGGGCCGAGTATGTCGGCTACACCTTC.

CDR3 nucleotide sequence: TGTGCCAGCAGCCAGACCTCTAGCGGGAGTGGTAACGAGCAGTACTTC. Translation gives CASSQTSSGSGNEQYF. The chain carries TRBV7-9 and TRBJ2-7, with 10 bases aligning to TRBD2. The length of the CDR3 is 16 residues. J lost 5 bases, V lost 5 bases, and 12 bases had no gene match. The germline V gene encodes CDR1 SEHNR and CDR2 FQNEAQ (reference sequence).

This chain links TRBV6-1 with TRBJ1-5; a weak D match, TRBD1 (6 bases). This CDR3 is 14 amino acids long. The germline V gene encodes CDR1 MNHNS and CDR2 SASEGT. Between the trimmed V and J ends, which lost 1 base and 2 bases, there was a span of 6 bases. The CDR3 DNA is TGTGCCAGCAGTGAAGGGACAGGCAATCAGCCCCAGCATTTT. Translated, it gives CASSEGTGNQPQHF.

This clone has just one count. V and J are TRBV4-3 and TRBJ1-3; no firm D call. Germline values: CDR1 LGHNA, CDR2 YSLEER. The V end was cut by 5 bases, the J end by 0 bases, with 11 bases between. CDR3 length: 15 amino acids. Written as DNA, the CDR3 is TGCGCCAGCAGCGATGGACGGGGCTCTGGAAACACCATATATTTT. Encoded protein: CASSDGRGSGNTIYF.

The J gene is TRBJ2-7, the V gene TRBV6-5; no clear D gene. Trimming removed 4 bases from V and 4 bases from J, with 17 bases in between. CDR3 length: 15 amino acids. CDR1 is MNHEY and CDR2 is SVGAGI in the germline V gene. Here the CDR3 DNA reads TGTGCCAGCAGTTGGCTGTCCGCGGCAAAATACGAGCAGTACTTC. Protein sequence: CASSWLSAAKYEQYF.

The J gene is TRBJ2-1, the V gene TRBV4-2, with TRBD2 identical over 7 bases. V trimming: 0 bases; J trimming: 0 bases; junction bases outside the gene matches: 5. The CDR3 is 17 amino acids. Germline assignment: CDR1 LGHNA and CDR2 YNFKEQ. The CDR3 region is CASSQDVTGGSYNEQFF. The CDR3 bases are TGTGCCAGCAGCCAAGATGTAACGGGGGGCTCCTACAATGAGCAGTTCTTC.

In its sample, this clone was seen a few times. The chain joins TRBV20-1 to TRBJ1-1; no clear D. The CDR3 is made up of 11 amino acids. Germline assignment: CDR1 DFQATT and CDR2 SNEGSKA (reference sequence). The V gene lost 4 bases and the J gene lost 7 bases, with 10 bases spanning the gap. CDR3: CSAKGSIEAFF. In DNA form, the CDR3 reads TGCAGTGCTAAAGGCAGCATTGAAGCTTTCTTT.

This sequence joins TRBV5-6 and TRBJ2-7, with 8 bases lining up with TRBD2. The V gene's germline CDR1 is SGHDT and CDR2 YYEEEE. Trimming cost V 0 bases and J 5 bases; bases outside gene matches: 7. The CDR3 is 15 residues long. The CDR3 sequence is CASSLEAAGVHEQYF. The CDR3 DNA reads TGTGCCAGCAGCTTGGAGGCAGCGGGAGTCCACGAGCAGTACTTC.

This clone has just one count. The chain couples TRBV10-3 to TRBJ2-4; 7 bases agree with TRBD1. The V and J ends lost 4 bases and 1 base, in that order; junction bases with no gene match: 13. The CDR3 runs to 18 residues. Germline-derived CDR1 and CDR2 are ENHRY and SYGVKD. The chain's CDR3 is CAISGTGGADGAKNIQYF. The CDR3 DNA sequence: TGTGCCATCAGTGGGACAGGAGGCGCGGATGGGGCCAAAAACATTCAGTACTTC.

The V gene is TRBV27, the J gene TRBJ1-5; D perhaps matches TRBD1 (6 bases). The CDR3 length is 15 residues. The germline V and J ends were trimmed by 7 bases and 2 bases, with 15 bases remaining between them. In germline, CDR1 is MNHEY, CDR2 SMNVEV (reference sequence). The chain's CDR3 is CASTPHGGGNQPQHF. The CDR3 DNA is TGTGCCAGCACCCCCCATGGGGGCGGCAATCAGCCCCAGCATTTT.

This clone was counted a single time. This chain links TRBV6-6 with TRBJ2-5; 9 positions agree with TRBD2. Germline V gene lookup returns CDR1 MNHNY and CDR2 SVGAGI (reference sequence). The CDR3 contains 16 residues. The V and J ends lost 4 bases and 4 bases, in that order; junction bases with no gene match: 10. Here the CDR3 DNA reads TGTGCCAGCAGTTTACCTATAGCGGGAGTGGGAGAGACCCAGTACTTC. As protein: CASSLPIAGVGETQYF.

The chain carries TRBV28 and TRBJ1-1; D is undetermined. Trimming removed 5 bases at V and 1 base at J, with 14 bases between. This CDR3 comprises 15 residues. CDR1 MDHEN and CDR2 SYDVKM come from the germline V gene. CDR3 region: CASSRVGQRNTEAFF. The CDR3, as DNA: TGTGCCAGCAGTAGGGTCGGGCAGAGGAACACTGAAGCTTTCTTT. Complete variable domain (other parts from reference TRBV28 and TRBJ1-1): DVKVTQSSRYLVKRTGEKVFLECVQDMDHENMFWYRQDPGLGLRLIYFSYDVKMKEKGDIPEGYSVSREKKERFSLILESASTNQTSMYLCASSRVGQRNTEAFFGQGTRLTVV.

This sequence joins TRBV29-1 and TRBJ2-3; D gene uncertain. Trimming stripped 1 base from V and 2 bases from J, with 10 bases between. CDR3 length equals 14 residues. The germline CDR1 and CDR2 sequences are SQVTM and ANQGSEA. Here the CDR3 reads CSVEGADNTDTQYF. DNA of the CDR3: TGCAGCGTTGAAGGGGCAGACAACACAGATACGCAGTATTTT.

V usage is TRBV29-1 and J usage is TRBJ2-7; D is possibly TRBD2 (6 bases). Germline lookup yields CDR1 SQVTM and CDR2 ANQGSEA. CDR3 length: 12 amino acids. Between the trimmed V and J ends, which lost 4 bases and 2 bases, there was a span of 9 bases. The CDR3 region is CSVVEGTYEQYF. DNA of the CDR3: TGCAGCGTTGTGGAGGGGACCTACGAGCAGTACTTC.

The CDR3 region has the DNA TGCGCCAGCAGCCCACGGGCCCCCGAGCAGTACTTC. Translation gives CASSPRAPEQYF. The rearrangement links TRBV5-1 to TRBJ2-7; D unclear. Looked up from germline, CDR1 is SGHRS and CDR2 is YFSETQ. V lost 4 bases, J lost 6 bases, and 11 bases lay in between. The CDR3 runs to 12 residues.

V and J are TRBV6-5 and TRBJ2-1, with D perhaps given as TRBD1 or TRBD2 (5 bases each). From germline, CDR1 is MNHEY and CDR2 SVGAGI. There are 14 residues in the CDR3. V gave up 7 bases and J gave up 4 bases, with 14 bases separating them. The CDR3 DNA is TGTGCCAGCACCCCAGAGGGACCTTACAATGAGCAGTTCTTC. This sequence encodes CASTPEGPYNEQFF.

The chain uses TRBV6-1 and TRBJ2-3, with D perhaps being TRBD1 or TRBD2 (6 bases each). The ends were cut back, 5 bases at V and 3 bases at J, with 15 bases in the middle. CDR1 and CDR2 (germline): MNHNS, SASEGT. This CDR3 comprises 15 residues. The CDR3 loop is CASSPRRGATDTQYF. The CDR3 nucleotides are TGTGCCAGCAGTCCACGAAGGGGGGCGACAGATACGCAGTATTTT.

The chain has TRBV7-2 and TRBJ2-7; D ambiguous. CDR3 length: 14 residues. The V and J ends lost 5 bases and 7 bases respectively, with 18 bases between them. Germline CDR1 reads SGHTA; CDR2 reads FQGNSA. The CDR3 DNA sequence: TGTGCCAGCAGCCCCCAAAAAACTAAGGAAGAGCAGTACTTC. It specifies CASSPQKTKEEQYF.

The count of this clone is one. The chain employs TRBV7-2 and TRBJ2-7; D is possibly TRBD1 (5 bases). From germline, CDR1 is SGHTA and CDR2 FQGNSA. V shed 3 bases and J shed 0 bases, with 21 bases lying between them. The CDR3 covers 18 residues. The CDR3 sequence is CASSFRAPAGPDSYEQYF. DNA for the CDR3: TGTGCCAGCAGCTTTAGGGCCCCGGCAGGGCCCGACTCCTACGAGCAGTACTTC.